A single sample gave rise to the 22 T cell receptor beta chains below, sequenced in a study of T cell responses to AZD1222 COVID-19 vaccine. The repertoire was sequenced with immunoSEQ multiplex PCR; TCRdb's copy has only in-frame clones and lacks some. The sample carries about 120,000 clones, 90% recorded once. The input for sequencing was peripheral blood, taken on day 0 of AZD1222 vaccination. The receptors originated from an adult in good health.

The gene calls are TRBV7-9 and TRBJ1-1; D perhaps matches TRBD1 (6 bases). Trimming pared 1 base from V and 3 bases from J, leaving 18 bases between. The CDR3 is 17 residues long. Germline V lookup: CDR1 SEHNR, CDR2 FQNEAQ (reference sequence). CDR3: CASSLEYGDRPYTEAFF. CDR3 bases: TGTGCCAGCAGCTTAGAGTATGGTGACAGGCCGTACACTGAAGCTTTCTTT.

This clone was observed once. This rearrangement joins TRBV28 to TRBJ1-1; D call uncertain. The CDR3 is 14 residues long. Germline V gene lookup returns CDR1 MDHEN and CDR2 SYDVKM. Trimming removed 6 bases from V and 7 bases from J, with 18 bases in between. CDR3 protein: CASRERNPINEAFF. CDR3 coding DNA: TGTGCCAGCAGGGAAAGAAACCCGATCAATGAAGCTTTCTTT.

This chain connects TRBV10-3 to TRBJ2-7; 9 nucleotides align to TRBD2. The CDR3 extends over 15 amino acids. Trimming removed 10 bases from V and 3 bases from J; junction bases left unmatched: 13. Germline values: CDR1 ENHRY, CDR2 SYGVKD. The chain's CDR3 is CATGVPSGANYEQYF. The CDR3 DNA reads as TGTGCCACCGGAGTGCCTAGCGGGGCGAACTACGAGCAGTACTTC.

Details on this clone: The same CDR3 is also encoded by other DNA sequences in this sample. The genes are TRBV7-6 and TRBJ2-5; TRBD2 matches at 11 bases. The CDR3 has 15 residues. V trimming: 5 bases; J trimming: 2 bases; junction bases outside the gene matches: 4. The germline CDR1 and CDR2 sequences are SGHVS and FNYEAQ. The CDR3 sequence: CASSPLAGGQETQYF. DNA for the CDR3: TGTGCCAGCAGCCCTTTAGCGGGGGGGCAAGAGACCCAGTACTTC. Together with reference TRBV7-6 and TRBJ2-5, the CDR3 gives the full variable domain: GAGVSQSPRYKVTKRGQDVALRCDPISGHVSLYWYRQALGQGPEFLTYFNYEAQQDKSGLPNDRFSAERPEGSISTLTIQRTEQRDSAMYRCASSPLAGGQETQYFGPGTRLLVL.

J is TRBJ1-6 and V is TRBV9, with no clear D. The ends were cut back, 3 bases at V and 8 bases at J, with 12 bases in the middle. The CDR3 has 14 amino acids. CDR1 SGDLS and CDR2 YYNGEE come from the germline V gene. Here the CDR3 DNA reads TGTGCCAGCAGCGCGGTAGGGAAGGATTCACCCCTCCACTTT. This encodes CASSAVGKDSPLHF.

This chain connects TRBV10-1 to TRBJ1-2; TRBD1 is a possible D gene (5 bases). CDR1 WNHNN and CDR2 SYGVQD come from the germline V gene (reference sequence). The CDR3 is 17 amino acids. The V gene lost 8 bases and the J gene lost 0 bases, with 22 bases spanning the gap. CDR3 bases: TGCGCCAGCTCTCAAGAGGGACGCCCCCATTCTAACTATGGCTACACCTTC. Its translation is CASSQEGRPHSNYGYTF.

V usage is TRBV12-3 or TRBV12-4 and J usage is TRBJ2-5; D not resolved. This CDR3 comprises 13 residues. V shed 4 bases and J shed 1 base, with 7 bases lying between them. CDR3 in amino acids: CASSSMTQETQYF. The CDR3 nucleotides are TGTGCCAGCAGTTCGATGACCCAAGAGACCCAGTACTTC.

The rearrangement joins TRBV28 to TRBJ1-2, with 10 bases identical to TRBD1. CDR1 and CDR2 (germline): MDHEN, SYDVKM. The CDR3 spans 17 residues. V lost 6 bases, J lost 1 base, and 11 bases stayed unmatched. CDR3 coding DNA: TGTGCCAGCAGCCTCGGGACAGGGGATTGGTATAACTATGGCTACACCTTC. The encoded protein is CASSLGTGDWYNYGYTF.

The rearrangement joins TRBV2 to TRBJ1-5, with a possible D match to TRBD1 (5 bases). V was cut by 3 bases and J by 4 bases, with 16 bases left in between. The CDR3 length is 16 residues. Germline lookup yields CDR1 SNHLY and CDR2 FYNNEI. The CDR3: CASSEGGRRGNQPQHF. The CDR3 DNA reads as TGTGCCAGCAGTGAGGGGGGACGAAGAGGAAATCAGCCCCAGCATTTT.

The CDR3 coding sequence is TGTGCCAGCGCCTGGGCCGAGAACACTGAAGCTTTCTTT. It codes for CASAWAENTEAFF. The V call is TRBV7-3, the J call TRBJ1-1; D gene unclear. The CDR3 has 13 amino acids. Germline assignment: CDR1 SGHTA and CDR2 FQGTGA. Trimming took off 8 bases at V and 1 base at J, with 11 bases between the two ends.

DNA for the CDR3: TGTGCCAGCAGCTTGGCCAAAAACATTCAGTACTTC. Translation gives CASSLAKNIQYF. The V and J genes are TRBV5-8 and TRBJ2-4; D unclear. Germline CDR1 is SGHTS and CDR2 is YDEGEE. The CDR3 is 12 residues long. Trimming removed 0 bases from V and 2 bases from J, with 0 bases in between. The full variable domain, with the rest looked up from reference TRBV5-8 and TRBJ2-4, is EAGVTQSPTHLIKTRGQQATLRCSPISGHTSVYWYQQALGLGLQFLLWYDEGEERNRGNFPPRFSGRQFPNYSSELNVNALELEDSALYLCASSLAKNIQYFGAGTRLSVL.

V and J are TRBV28 and TRBJ1-6, with no clear D. The germline V gene has CDR1 MDHEN and CDR2 SYDVKM. Trimming stripped 8 bases from V and 6 bases from J, with 8 bases between. This CDR3 region has 12 residues. CDR3 residues: CASSMGNSPLHF. DNA of the CDR3: TGTGCCAGCTCTATGGGTAATTCACCCCTCCACTTT.

The chain joins TRBV5-5 to TRBJ2-3, with a weak D call TRBD2 (7 bases). With 9 bases removed from V and 2 bases from J, the gap between germline ends came to 19 bases. CDR3 length: 15 amino acids. Germline values: CDR1 SGHKS, CDR2 YYEKEE (reference sequence). The CDR3 region is CATNMVGGPTDTQYF. The CDR3 nucleotides are TGTGCCACAAATATGGTGGGGGGGCCCACAGATACGCAGTATTTT.

The CDR3 sequence is CASSVNLQKTIYF. Here the CDR3 DNA reads TGTGCCAGTAGTGTAAACTTACAGAAGACCATATATTTT. This chain links TRBV19 with TRBJ1-3; no clear D. V shed 5 bases and J shed 10 bases, with 15 bases lying between them. CDR1 and CDR2 (germline): LNHDA, SQIVND (reference sequence). There are 13 residues in the CDR3.

The V gene is TRBV19, the J gene TRBJ1-5, with D possibly matching TRBD1 (6 bases). Trimming removed 10 bases from V and 2 bases from J, with 12 bases in between. CDR1 and CDR2 from the germline V gene are LNHDA and SQIVND (reference sequence). The CDR3 consists of 13 residues. In DNA form, the CDR3 reads TGTGCCACCGAGACAGGCGGCAATCAGCCCCAGCATTTT. Protein: CATETGGNQPQHF.

The CDR3 sequence is CASILESSYNSPLHF. Written as DNA, the CDR3 is TGTGCCAGCATCTTGGAGAGCTCCTATAATTCACCCCTCCACTTT. The chain combines TRBV28 with TRBJ1-6; unclear D gene. The CDR3 is made up of 15 amino acids. Germline V gene data show CDR1 as MDHEN and CDR2 as SYDVKM. V lost 7 bases and J 0 bases, leaving 10 bases between the germline ends.

J is TRBJ2-7 and V is TRBV28; 7 positions agree with TRBD1. CDR1 is MDHEN and CDR2 is SYDVKM in the germline V gene. After removal of 4 bases from V and 0 bases from J, the junction contained 3 bases not matched to a gene. The CDR3 runs 14 residues. Here the CDR3 reads CASSWTGSSYEQYF. The CDR3 bases are TGTGCCAGCAGTTGGACAGGAAGCTCCTACGAGCAGTACTTC.

The chain carries TRBV28 and TRBJ2-7; D may match TRBD1 or TRBD2 (6 bases each). The CDR3 covers 12 residues. Germline V gives CDR1 MDHEN, CDR2 SYDVKM. V was shortened by 5 bases and J by 6 bases, with 11 bases between the two germline ends. Written as DNA, the CDR3 is TGTGCCAGCAGTAATGGGGGGCCCGAGCAGTACTTC. Its protein product is CASSNGGPEQYF.

In its sample, this clone was seen once. The genes are TRBV5-1 and TRBJ1-1, with D possibly matching TRBD1 (5 bases). V was trimmed by 4 bases and J by 5 bases, leaving 12 bases between them. In germline, CDR1 is SGHRS, CDR2 YFSETQ. The length of the CDR3 is 13 residues. In nucleotides, the CDR3 is TGCGCCAGCAGCGTCCGGGACCCGACTGAAGCTTTCTTT. Protein sequence: CASSVRDPTEAFF. Looking up the rest from reference TRBV5-1 and TRBJ1-1 gives the full variable domain: KAGVTQTPRYLIKTRGQQVTLSCSPISGHRSVSWYQQTPGQGLQFLFEYFSETQRNKGNFPGRFSGRQFSNSRSEMNVSTLELGDSALYLCASSVRDPTEAFFGQGTRLTVV.

The chain uses TRBV7-3 and TRBJ1-1, with D perhaps matching TRBD1 (5 bases). CDR1 SGHTA and CDR2 FQGTGA come from the germline V gene. V gave up 2 bases and J gave up 6 bases, with 10 bases separating them. The CDR3 consists of 13 residues. The CDR3 protein is CASSLYGASEAFF. In DNA form, the CDR3 reads TGTGCCAGCAGCTTATACGGGGCGTCTGAAGCTTTCTTT. The variable domain in full, completed from reference TRBV7-3 and TRBJ1-1, reads GAGVSQTPSNKVTEKGKYVELRCDPISGHTALYWYRQSLGQGPEFLIYFQGTGAADDSGLPNDRFFAVRPEGSVSTLKIQRTERGDSAVYLCASSLYGASEAFFGQGTRLTVV.

The chain employs TRBV6-5 and TRBJ1-3; D is uncertain. There are 15 residues in the CDR3. Germline CDR1 and CDR2: MNHEY and SVGAGI. V was clipped by 6 bases and J by 0 bases, with 12 bases between them. The CDR3 spells CASRPHESSGNTIYF. CDR3 in DNA: TGTGCCAGCAGGCCACATGAGAGCTCTGGAAACACCATATATTTT.

V and J are TRBV6-5 and TRBJ1-2, with TRBD1 identical over 8 bases. J lost 0 bases, V lost 6 bases, and 6 bases had no gene match. CDR3 size: 15 residues. Per the germline V gene, CDR1 is MNHEY and CDR2 is SVGAGI. The CDR3 protein is CASRPDRGANYGYTF. The CDR3 region has the DNA TGTGCCAGCAGGCCCGACAGGGGAGCTAACTATGGCTACACCTTC.